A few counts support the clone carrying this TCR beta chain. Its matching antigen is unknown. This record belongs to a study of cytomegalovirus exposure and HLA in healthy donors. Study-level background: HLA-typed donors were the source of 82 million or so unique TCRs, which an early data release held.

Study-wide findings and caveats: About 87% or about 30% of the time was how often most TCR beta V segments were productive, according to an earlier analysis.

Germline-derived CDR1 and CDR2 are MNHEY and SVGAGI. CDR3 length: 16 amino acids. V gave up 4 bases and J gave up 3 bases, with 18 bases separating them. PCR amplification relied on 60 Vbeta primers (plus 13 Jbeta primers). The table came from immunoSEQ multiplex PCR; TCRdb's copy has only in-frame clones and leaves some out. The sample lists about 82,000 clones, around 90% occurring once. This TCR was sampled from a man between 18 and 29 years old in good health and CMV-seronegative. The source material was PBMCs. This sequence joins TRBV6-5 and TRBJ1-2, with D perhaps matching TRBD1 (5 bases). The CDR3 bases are TGTGCCAGCAGTTCTTCCTTTGGGGGGAGAGACTATGGCTACACCTTC. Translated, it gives CASSSSFGGRDYGYTF.